A selection of T cell receptor beta chains follows, all from one sample in a study of breast tumors, draining lymph nodes, adjacent tissues. TCRdb itself ran the multiplex PCR reads through MiXCR, one entry per CDR3 protein. The sample lists around 66,000 distinct CDR3 sequences, approximately 40% occurring once. The sample taken for sequencing was breast tumor tissue. These receptors were taken from a female donor with breast cancer. Some clones in this sample may be carry-over from other donors' samples. Both conserved end residues are trimmed from each CDR3. The order of the fields is V gene, J gene, CDR3 protein.

>TRBV6-2/TRBV6-3|TRBJ1-2
ASRYGVGYGYT
>TRBV14|TRBJ2-5
ASSGWDRETQY
>TRBV7-9|TRBJ2-7
ASSPSTGLSSYEQY
>TRBV9|TRBJ2-1
ASSALGSGRDNEQF
>TRBV19|TRBJ2-2
ASKRGRYTGELF
>TRBV5-1|TRBJ2-6
ASSRTGANVLT
>TRBV12-3/TRBV12-4|TRBJ2-1
ASSPRVRKF
>TRBV6-1|TRBJ1-1
ASSEAEAF
>TRBV20-1|TRBJ2-7
SAPSSSGTYEQY
>TRBV2|TRBJ2-1
ASIFGTPYNEQF
>TRBV7-3|TRBJ2-1
ASSFGRQSNEQF
>TRBV6-5|TRBJ1-2
ASSYSPGQWDGYT
>TRBV10-3|TRBJ2-2
AISDEGKVGGELF
>TRBV18|TRBJ2-3
ASSPLSDSVLDTQY
>TRBV6-1|TRBJ2-3
ASSEDSGAPDTQY
>TRBV20-1|TRBJ2-7
SARDGGRRYEQY
>TRBV30|TRBJ2-7
AWHYVPGQTYEQY
>TRBV11-3|TRBJ2-5
ASSRAGETQY
>TRBV27|TRBJ1-2
ASSSFRGYGYT
>TRBV12-5|TRBJ1-2
ASGRQGEDGYT
>TRBV6-2/TRBV6-3|TRBJ2-7
ASSRTGFSYEQY
>TRBV12-5|TRBJ1-1
ASGLADRRGTEAF
>TRBV7-9|TRBJ1-1
ASSRGTNGHTEAI
>TRBV5-6|TRBJ1-6
ASSLAGRESSYNSPLH
>TRBV5-6|TRBJ1-1
ASSPTGVGTEAF
>TRBV4-2|TRBJ2-7
ASSQDLTTYEQY
>TRBV10-3|TRBJ2-7
AITRGSTTYEQY
>TRBV6-5|TRBJ2-7
ASSFGGRDAYEQY
>TRBV29-1|TRBJ1-2
SVGSTGARGYT
>TRBV7-2|TRBJ1-2
ASRRQNYGYT
>TRBV7-9|TRBJ2-1
ASSFGDQGGYNEQF
>TRBV7-3|TRBJ2-2
ASSLMGAANTGELF
>TRBV4-3|TRBJ1-1
ASSQGSYRGLVSEAF
>TRBV25-1|TRBJ2-2
ASSEFSGSTGELF
>TRBV6-5|TRBJ2-7
ASSPLAGSYEQY
>TRBV6-6|TRBJ1-4
ASRDRATAGGHDEKLF
>TRBV28|TRBJ2-1
ASLTRGSYNEQF
>TRBV3-1|TRBJ2-3
ASSQTVFGHTQY
>TRBV2|TRBJ2-1
ASSAGGGDNEQF
>TRBV7-9|TRBJ1-6
ASSSWDGNSPLH
>TRBV10-3|TRBJ1-4
AISEVSWRVRADEKLF
>TRBV30|TRBJ1-5
AWRRDGVQGQPQH
>TRBV7-9|TRBJ1-1
ASSLENMNTEAF
>TRBV12-3/TRBV12-4|TRBJ1-3
ASSDRQGAGNTIY
>TRBV3-1|TRBJ2-7
ASSQVRGEQY
>TRBV19|TRBJ2-7
ASRSSLAASSYEQY
>TRBV7-3|TRBJ2-1
ASSVLAGLSYNEQF
>TRBV5-1|TRBJ1-2
ASSSSDRDQYGYT
>TRBV20-1|TRBJ1-5
SARSEIEGPRSPYSNQPQH
>TRBV6-6|TRBJ2-3
ASSPTSGGVDTQY
>TRBV7-9|TRBJ1-6
ASSLRGSTYNSPLH
>TRBV5-1|TRBJ2-6
ASNTGANVLT
>TRBV11-3|TRBJ2-7
ASSPSGGTYEQY
>TRBV24-1|TRBJ2-1
ATSDPGLASFTEQF